The 6 T cell receptor beta chains in this list originate from one sample, sequenced in a study of cytomegalovirus exposure and HLA in healthy donors. The PCR made use of 60 Vbeta and 13 Jbeta primers. Repertoires were generated with immunoSEQ multiplex PCR, while TCRdb's copy carries only in-frame clones and drops some. The sample records some 80,000 clones, 62% being singletons. The sample consisted of PBMCs. The receptors originated from a male donor in good health and CMV-seropositive.

This clone was counted a few times. V gene TRBV19 combines with J gene TRBJ1-1, with D uncertain. The germline V and J ends were trimmed by 3 bases and 3 bases, with 17 bases remaining between them. Germline CDR1 is LNHDA and CDR2 is SQIVND (reference sequence). CDR3 length: 16 amino acids. The CDR3 bases are TGTGCCAGTAGTATTTTTTCACTCTCGGTTGACACTGAAGCTTTCTTT. It encodes CASSIFSLSVDTEAFF.

The CDR3 region is CASSPSGQAFNYGYTF. CDR3 in DNA: TGCGCCAGCAGCCCCTCTGGACAGGCTTTTAACTATGGCTACACCTTC. The genes are TRBV5-1 and TRBJ1-2, with TRBD1 identical over 7 bases. V lost 4 bases, J lost 1 base, and 10 bases stayed unmatched. The CDR3 is 16 amino acids. The germline CDR1 and CDR2 sequences are SGHRS and YFSETQ.

The rearrangement uses TRBV14 and TRBJ2-7; D may be TRBD2 (6 bases). Germline CDR1 SGHDN, CDR2 FVKESK. V was pared by 1 base and J by 7 bases, with 11 bases between. This CDR3 has 13 amino acids. CDR3 DNA: TGTGCCAGCAGCCAAGCCTATGGGGGGGAGCAGTACTTC. Residues: CASSQAYGGEQYF. Full variable domain (rest looked up from reference TRBV14 and TRBJ2-7): EAGVTQFPSHSVIEKGQTVTLRCDPISGHDNLYWYRRVMGKEIKFLLHFVKESKQDESGMPNNRFLAERTGGTYSTLKVQPAELEDSGVYFCASSQAYGGEQYFGPGTRLTVT.

The chain carries TRBV5-4 and TRBJ1-2, with D possibly TRBD1 on 5 matching bases. CDR1 is SGHNT, CDR2 YYREEE, per germline (reference sequence). The CDR3 is made up of 15 amino acids. Trimming left V 2 bases short and J 3 bases short, with 14 bases between. CDR3 bases: TGTGCCAGCAGCTTATTAGGGACGGGGGACTATGGCTACACCTTC. It is translated as CASSLLGTGDYGYTF.

This chain links TRBV7-9 with TRBJ1-4; 7 bases fit TRBD1. V gave up 5 bases and J gave up 9 bases; unmatched junction bases: 3. The CDR3 runs to 12 residues. Per germline, CDR1 SEHNR and CDR2 FQNEAQ (reference sequence). For the CDR3, the DNA is TGTGCCAGCAGCGTGGACAGGCAAAAACTGTTTTTT. Its translation is CASSVDRQKLFF.

This chain joins TRBV2 and TRBJ1-1, with D perhaps TRBD1 (6 bases). Germline-derived CDR1 and CDR2 are SNHLY and FYNNEI. V gave up 6 bases and J gave up 6 bases, with 17 bases separating them. This CDR3 spans 14 amino acids. The CDR3 nucleotides are TGTGCCAGCAGCAGGGGCGGGGACTATTCTGAAGCTTTCTTT. Its protein is CASSRGGDYSEAFF.